This TCR beta chain was recorded in a study of identical twins. Study-wide results and limits: Models underpredicted monozygotic twin sharing of out-of-frame TCR alpha. A lower insertion count was a feature of abundant cord blood beta clonotypes, with no such feature in memory repertoires.

As to this clonotype: Antigen: not known.

Unique molecular identifiers were in the cDNA, with template-switch universal primer binding. TCRdb independently ran MiXCR on the 5' RACE reads; one entry per CDR3 protein. Of around 480,000 distinct CDR3 sequences listed, 14% are singletons. V lost 1 base, J lost 9 bases, and 22 bases lay in between. Germline loops: CDR1 SGHTA, CDR2 FQGNSA. The CDR3 totals 17 residues. The same sample was also studied in work on yellow fever vaccine responses in identical twins.

The J gene is TRBJ2-4, the V gene TRBV7-2; tentatively, D is TRBD2 (6 bases). This receptor was identified in a woman aged 18-30 years in good health. Sequences were obtained from CD4+ T cells sorted from blood. In nucleotides, the CDR3 is TGTGCCAGCAGCTTAGTCCAAGGAGCGGGCCCGATGGGCATTCAGTACTTC. Protein: CASSLVQGAGPMGIQYF. Drawing the rest from reference TRBV7-2 and TRBJ2-4, the complete variable domain is GAGVSQSPSNKVTEKGKDVELRCDPISGHTALYWYRQSLGQGLEFLIYFQGNSAPDKSGLPSDRFSAERTGGSVSTLTIQRTQQEDSAVYLCASSLVQGAGPMGIQYFGAGTRLSVL.